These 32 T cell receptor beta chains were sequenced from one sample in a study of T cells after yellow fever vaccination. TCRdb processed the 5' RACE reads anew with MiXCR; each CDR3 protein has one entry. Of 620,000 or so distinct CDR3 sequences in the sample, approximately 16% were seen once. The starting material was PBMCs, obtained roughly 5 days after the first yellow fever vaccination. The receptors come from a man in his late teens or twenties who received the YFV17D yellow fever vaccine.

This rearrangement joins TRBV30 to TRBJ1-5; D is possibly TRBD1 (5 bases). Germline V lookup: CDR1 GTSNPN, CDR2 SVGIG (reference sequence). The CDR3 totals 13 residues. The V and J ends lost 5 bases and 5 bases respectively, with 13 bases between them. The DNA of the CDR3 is TGTGCCTGGTCCCGCCGGGGGGATCAGCCCCAGCATTTT. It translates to CAWSRRGDQPQHF.

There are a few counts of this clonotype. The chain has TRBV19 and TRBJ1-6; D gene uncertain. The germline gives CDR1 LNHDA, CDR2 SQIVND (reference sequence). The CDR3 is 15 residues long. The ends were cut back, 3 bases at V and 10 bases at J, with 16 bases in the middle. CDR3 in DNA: TGTGCCAGTAGTATCTTTGGGGTCGAAGGATCACCCCTCCACTTT. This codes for CASSIFGVEGSPLHF. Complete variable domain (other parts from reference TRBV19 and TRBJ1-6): DGGITQSPKYLFRKEGQNVTLSCEQNLNHDAMYWYRQDPGQGLRLIYYSQIVNDFQKGDIAEGYSVSREKKESFPLTVTSAQKNPTAFYLCASSIFGVEGSPLHFGNGTRLTVT.

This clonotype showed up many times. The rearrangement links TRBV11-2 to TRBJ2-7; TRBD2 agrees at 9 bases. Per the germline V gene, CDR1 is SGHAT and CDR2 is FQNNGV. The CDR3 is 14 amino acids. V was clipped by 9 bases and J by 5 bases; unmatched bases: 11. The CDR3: CARRSGTSRHEQYF. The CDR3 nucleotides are TGTGCCAGGAGGTCCGGGACTAGCCGCCACGAGCAGTACTTC.

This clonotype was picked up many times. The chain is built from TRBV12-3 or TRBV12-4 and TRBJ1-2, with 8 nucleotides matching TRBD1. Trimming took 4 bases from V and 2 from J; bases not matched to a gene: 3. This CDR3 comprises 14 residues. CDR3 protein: CASSSGQANYGYTF. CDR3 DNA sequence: TGTGCCAGCAGTTCGGGACAGGCAAACTATGGCTACACCTTC.

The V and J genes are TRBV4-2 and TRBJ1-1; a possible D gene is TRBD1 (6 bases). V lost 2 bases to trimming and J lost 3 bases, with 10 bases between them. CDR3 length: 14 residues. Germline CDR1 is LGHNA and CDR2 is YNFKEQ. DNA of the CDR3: TGTGCCAGCAGCCAAACAGGGACGGACACTGAAGCTTTCTTT. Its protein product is CASSQTGTDTEAFF.

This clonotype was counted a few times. The CDR3 here is CASSLGAGIQETQYF. The CDR3 DNA follows: TGTGCCAGCAGCTTGGGAGCGGGTATCCAAGAGACCCAGTACTTC. The rearrangement links TRBV5-6 to TRBJ2-5; maybe TRBD2 (6 bases). Looked up from germline, CDR1 is SGHDT and CDR2 is YYEEEE. The CDR3 has 15 residues. The V and J ends lost 0 bases and 1 base respectively, with 10 bases between them.

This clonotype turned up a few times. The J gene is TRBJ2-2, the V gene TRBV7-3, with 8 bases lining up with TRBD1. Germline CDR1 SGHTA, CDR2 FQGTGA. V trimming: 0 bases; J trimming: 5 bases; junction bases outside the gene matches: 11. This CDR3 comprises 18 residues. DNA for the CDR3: TGTGCCAGCAGCTTAACGGCCCTCAGGGGGCGCGAGACCGGGGAGCTGTTTTTT. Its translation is CASSLTALRGRETGELFF.

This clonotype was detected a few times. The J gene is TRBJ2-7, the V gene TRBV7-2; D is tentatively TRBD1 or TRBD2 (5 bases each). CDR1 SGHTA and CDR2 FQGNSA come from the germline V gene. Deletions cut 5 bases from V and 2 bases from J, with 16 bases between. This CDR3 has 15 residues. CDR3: CASSLGSGQAYEQYF. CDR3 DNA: TGTGCCAGCAGCCTGGGGTCGGGGCAGGCCTACGAGCAGTACTTC.

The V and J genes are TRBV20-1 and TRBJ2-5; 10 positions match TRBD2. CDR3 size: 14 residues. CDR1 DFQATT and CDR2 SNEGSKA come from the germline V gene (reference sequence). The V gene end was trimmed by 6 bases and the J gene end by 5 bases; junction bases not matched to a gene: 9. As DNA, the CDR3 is TGCAGTGCCTCGGGGACTAGCGCGAGGGAGACCCAGTACTTC. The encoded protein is CSASGTSARETQYF.

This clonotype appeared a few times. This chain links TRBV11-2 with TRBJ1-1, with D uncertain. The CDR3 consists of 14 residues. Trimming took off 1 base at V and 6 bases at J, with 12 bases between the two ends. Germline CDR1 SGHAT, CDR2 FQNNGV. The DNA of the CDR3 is TGTGCCAGCAGCTTAGGAGGGTCCCACTCTGAAGCTTTCTTT. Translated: CASSLGGSHSEAFF.

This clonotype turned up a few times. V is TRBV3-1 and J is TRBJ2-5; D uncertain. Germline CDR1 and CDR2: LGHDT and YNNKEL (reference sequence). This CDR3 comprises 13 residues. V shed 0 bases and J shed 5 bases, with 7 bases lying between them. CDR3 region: CASSQEIWETQYF. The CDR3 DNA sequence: TGTGCCAGCAGCCAAGAGATTTGGGAGACCCAGTACTTC.

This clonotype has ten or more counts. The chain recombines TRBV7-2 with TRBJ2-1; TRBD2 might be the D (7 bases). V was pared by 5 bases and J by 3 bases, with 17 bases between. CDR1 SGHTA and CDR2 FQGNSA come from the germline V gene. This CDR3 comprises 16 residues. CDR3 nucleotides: TGTGCCAGCAGCCCTTTGGGGGGGGCAGACTACAATGAGCAGTTCTTC. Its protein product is CASSPLGGADYNEQFF.

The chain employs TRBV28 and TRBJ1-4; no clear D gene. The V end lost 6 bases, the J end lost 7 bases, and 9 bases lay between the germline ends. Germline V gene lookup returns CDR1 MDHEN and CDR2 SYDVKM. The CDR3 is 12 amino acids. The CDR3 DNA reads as TGTGCCAGCAGGACCGGCGGTGAAAAACTGTTTTTT. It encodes CASRTGGEKLFF.

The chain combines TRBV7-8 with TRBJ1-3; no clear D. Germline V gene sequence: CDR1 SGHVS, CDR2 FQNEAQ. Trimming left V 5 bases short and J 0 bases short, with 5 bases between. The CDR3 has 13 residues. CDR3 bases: TGTGCCAGCAGCGACTCCTCTGGAAACACCATATATTTT. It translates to CASSDSSGNTIYF.

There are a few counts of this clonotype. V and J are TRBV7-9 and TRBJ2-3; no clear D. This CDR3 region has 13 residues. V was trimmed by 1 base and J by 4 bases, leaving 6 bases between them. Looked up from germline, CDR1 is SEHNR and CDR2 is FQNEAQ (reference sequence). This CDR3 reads CASSLVQADTQYF. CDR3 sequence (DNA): TGTGCCAGCAGCTTAGTTCAGGCAGATACGCAGTATTTT.

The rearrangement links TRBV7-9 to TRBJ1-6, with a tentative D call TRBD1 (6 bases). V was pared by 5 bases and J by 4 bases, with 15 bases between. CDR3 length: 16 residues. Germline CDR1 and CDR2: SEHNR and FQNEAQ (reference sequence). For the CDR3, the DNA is TGTGCCAGCAGCCTAACACAGGGCAATTATAATTCACCCCTCCACTTT. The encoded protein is CASSLTQGNYNSPLHF. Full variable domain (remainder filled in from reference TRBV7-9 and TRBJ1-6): DTGVSQNPRHKITKRGQNVTFRCDPISEHNRLYWYRQTLGQGPEFLTYFQNEAQLEKSRLLSDRFSAERPKGSFSTLEIQRTEQGDSAMYLCASSLTQGNYNSPLHFGNGTRLTVT.

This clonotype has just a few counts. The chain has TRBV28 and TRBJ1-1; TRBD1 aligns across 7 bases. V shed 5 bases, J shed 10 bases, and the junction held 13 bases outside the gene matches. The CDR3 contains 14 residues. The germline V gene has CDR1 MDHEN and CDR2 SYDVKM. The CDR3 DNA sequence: TGTGCCAGCAGTCCCCCGGACAGGTCGGTTTTAGCTTTCTTT. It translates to CASSPPDRSVLAFF.

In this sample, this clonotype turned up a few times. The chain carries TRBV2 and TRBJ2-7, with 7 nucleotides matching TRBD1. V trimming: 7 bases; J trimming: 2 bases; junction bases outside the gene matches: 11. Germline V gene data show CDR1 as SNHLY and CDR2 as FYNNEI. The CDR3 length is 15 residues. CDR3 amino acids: CASKGAPGATYEQYF. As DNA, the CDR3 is TGTGCCAGCAAGGGGGCACCTGGGGCAACCTACGAGCAGTACTTC.

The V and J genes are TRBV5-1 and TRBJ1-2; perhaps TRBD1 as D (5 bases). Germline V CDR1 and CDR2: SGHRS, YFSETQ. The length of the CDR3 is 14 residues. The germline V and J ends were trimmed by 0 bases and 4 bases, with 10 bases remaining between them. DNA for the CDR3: TGCGCCAGCAGCTTGGCCCCCGGGGGCTATGGCTACACCTTC. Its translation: CASSLAPGGYGYTF.

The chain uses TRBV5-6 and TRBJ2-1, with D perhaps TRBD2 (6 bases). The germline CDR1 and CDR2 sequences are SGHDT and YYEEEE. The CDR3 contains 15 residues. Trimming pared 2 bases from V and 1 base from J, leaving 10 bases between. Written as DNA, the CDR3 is TGTGCCAGCAGCTTTGATGGGAGGTCCTACAATGAGCAGTTCTTC. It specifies CASSFDGRSYNEQFF.

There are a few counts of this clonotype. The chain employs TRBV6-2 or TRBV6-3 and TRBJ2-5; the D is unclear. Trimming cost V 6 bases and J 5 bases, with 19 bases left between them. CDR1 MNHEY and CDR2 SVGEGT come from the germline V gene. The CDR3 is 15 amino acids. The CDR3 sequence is CASSHASAQLETQYF. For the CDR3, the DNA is TGTGCCAGCAGCCACGCTTCGGCCCAACTCGAGACCCAGTACTTC.

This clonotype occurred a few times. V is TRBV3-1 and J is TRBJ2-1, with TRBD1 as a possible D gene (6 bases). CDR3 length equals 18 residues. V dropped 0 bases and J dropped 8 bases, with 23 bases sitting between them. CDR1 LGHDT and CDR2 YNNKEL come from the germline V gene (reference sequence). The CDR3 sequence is CASSQESFTGSGGDEQFF. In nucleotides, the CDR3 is TGTGCCAGCAGCCAAGAGTCGTTCACAGGGAGTGGGGGAGATGAGCAGTTCTTC.

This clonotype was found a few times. The DNA of the CDR3 is TGCGCCAGCAGCCTGGAAGGACGAAAGGATGGCTACACCTTC. Encoded protein: CASSLEGRKDGYTF. The chain links TRBV5-1 to TRBJ1-2, with no clear D. CDR3 length: 14 amino acids. The germline V gene encodes CDR1 SGHRS and CDR2 YFSETQ. V lost 4 bases and J lost 6, with 16 bases in between.

The CDR3 loop reads CASSYPPDMTGELFF. The CDR3 coding sequence is TGTGCCAGCAGTTACCCCCCCGATATGACCGGGGAGCTGTTTTTT. The rearrangement uses TRBV6-2 or TRBV6-3 and TRBJ2-2; D is unclear. Germline values: CDR1 MNHEY, CDR2 SVGEGT. Trimming cost V 2 bases and J 5 bases, with 12 bases left between them. This CDR3 has 15 residues.

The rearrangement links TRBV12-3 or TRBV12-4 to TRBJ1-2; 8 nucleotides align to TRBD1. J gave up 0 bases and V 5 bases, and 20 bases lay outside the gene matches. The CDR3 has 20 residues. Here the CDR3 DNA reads TGTGCCAGCAGTCAACGGCTCGTGGACAGGGTAGCGCAAACTAACTATGGCTACACCTTC. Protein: CASSQRLVDRVAQTNYGYTF.

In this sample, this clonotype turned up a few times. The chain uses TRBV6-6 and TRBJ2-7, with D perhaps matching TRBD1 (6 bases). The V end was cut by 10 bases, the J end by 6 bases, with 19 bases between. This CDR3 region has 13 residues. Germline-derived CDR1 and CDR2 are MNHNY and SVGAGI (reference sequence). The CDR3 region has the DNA TGTGCCACCTCAGACCAGGGGTTCCCCGAGCAGTACGTC. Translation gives CATSDQGFPEQYV.

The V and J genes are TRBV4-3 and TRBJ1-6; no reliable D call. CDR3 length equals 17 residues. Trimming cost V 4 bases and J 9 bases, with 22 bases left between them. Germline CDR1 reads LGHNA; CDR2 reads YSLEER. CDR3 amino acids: CASSLDSIRASGSPLHF. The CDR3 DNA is TGCGCCAGCAGCCTAGATTCGATACGAGCGAGTGGTTCACCCCTCCACTTT.

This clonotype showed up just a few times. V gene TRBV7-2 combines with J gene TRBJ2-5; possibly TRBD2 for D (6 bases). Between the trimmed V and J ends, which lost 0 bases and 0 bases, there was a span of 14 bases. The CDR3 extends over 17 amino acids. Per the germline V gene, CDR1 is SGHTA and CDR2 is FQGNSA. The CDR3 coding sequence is TGTGCCAGCAGCTTAGCGCGGGACCGTTCGTACCAAGAGACCCAGTACTTC. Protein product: CASSLARDRSYQETQYF.

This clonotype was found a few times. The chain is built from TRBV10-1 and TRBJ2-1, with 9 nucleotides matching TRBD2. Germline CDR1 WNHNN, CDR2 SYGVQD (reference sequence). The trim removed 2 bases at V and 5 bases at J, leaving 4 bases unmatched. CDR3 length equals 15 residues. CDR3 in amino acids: CASSEVGGGDNEQFF. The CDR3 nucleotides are TGCGCCAGCAGTGAGGTTGGCGGGGGGGACAATGAGCAGTTCTTC.

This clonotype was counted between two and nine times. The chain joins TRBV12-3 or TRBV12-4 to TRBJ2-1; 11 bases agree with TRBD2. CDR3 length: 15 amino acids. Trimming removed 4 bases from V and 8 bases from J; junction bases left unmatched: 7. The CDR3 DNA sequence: TGTGCCAGCAGTTCGGGTAGCGGGGGGGAGGATGAGCAGTTCTTC. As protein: CASSSGSGGEDEQFF.

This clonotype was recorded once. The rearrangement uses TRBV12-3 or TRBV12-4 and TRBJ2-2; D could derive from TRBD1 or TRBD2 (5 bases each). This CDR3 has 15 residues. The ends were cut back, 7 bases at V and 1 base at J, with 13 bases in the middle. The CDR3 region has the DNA TGTGCCAGCACTTCTGGGGACGGGAACACCGGGGAGCTGTTTTTT. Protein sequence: CASTSGDGNTGELFF.

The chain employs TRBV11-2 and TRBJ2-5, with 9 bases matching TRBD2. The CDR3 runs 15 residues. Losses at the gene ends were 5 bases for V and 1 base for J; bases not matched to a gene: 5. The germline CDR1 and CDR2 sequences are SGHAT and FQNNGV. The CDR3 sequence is CASSLGGRVQETQYF. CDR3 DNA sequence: TGTGCCAGCAGCCTAGGCGGGAGGGTCCAAGAGACCCAGTACTTC. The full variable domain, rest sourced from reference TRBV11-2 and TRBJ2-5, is EAGVAQSPRYKIIEKRQSVAFWCNPISGHATLYWYQQILGQGPKLLIQFQNNGVVDDSQLPKDRFSAERLKGVDSTLKIQPAKLEDSAVYLCASSLGGRVQETQYFGPGTRLLVL.